Detailed here is one TCR beta chain. The antigen is not known. This sample was taken from a study of T cell clonotyping in hematopoietic cell transplantation. Broader study findings: Few recipient clonotypes overlapped donors; over 97% were de novo at given depth. Recipient TCR diversity dropped after transplant; expanded clonotypes rose from day 30 to 180.

TCRdb's table, derived via immunoSEQ multiplex PCR, lists solely in-frame clones and lacks some. The table records around 10,000 clones, about four fifths of them present only once. Germline-derived CDR1 and CDR2 are SNHLY and FYNNEI. This CDR3 has 15 residues. The ends were cut back, 6 bases at V and 3 bases at J, with 15 bases in the middle. The chain has TRBV2 and TRBJ1-5, with D possibly TRBD1 on 5 matching bases. The material sequenced was PBMCs, taken at the time of graft-versus-host disease after allogeneic stem cell transplant. This sequence was found in a male patient between 60 and 69 years old who had an allogeneic stem cell transplant from an unrelated donor, so the T cells may come from the graft donor. Some clones in this sample may be carry-over from other donors' samples. The CDR3 spells CASRGDGGNNQPQHF. CDR3 coding DNA: TGTGCCAGCAGGGGGGACGGAGGGAACAATCAGCCCCAGCATTTT.